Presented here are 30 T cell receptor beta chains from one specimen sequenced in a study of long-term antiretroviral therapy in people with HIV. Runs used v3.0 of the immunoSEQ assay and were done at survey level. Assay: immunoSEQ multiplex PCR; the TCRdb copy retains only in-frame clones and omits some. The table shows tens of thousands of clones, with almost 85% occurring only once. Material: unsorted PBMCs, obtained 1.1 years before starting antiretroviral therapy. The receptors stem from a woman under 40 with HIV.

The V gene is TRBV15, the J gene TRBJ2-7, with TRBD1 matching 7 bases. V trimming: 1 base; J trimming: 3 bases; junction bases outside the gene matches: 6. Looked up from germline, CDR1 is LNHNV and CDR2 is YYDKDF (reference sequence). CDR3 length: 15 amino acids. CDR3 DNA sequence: TGTGCCACCAGCAGAGGTCGGACAGGAAACTACGAGCAGTACGTC. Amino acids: CATSRGRTGNYEQYV.

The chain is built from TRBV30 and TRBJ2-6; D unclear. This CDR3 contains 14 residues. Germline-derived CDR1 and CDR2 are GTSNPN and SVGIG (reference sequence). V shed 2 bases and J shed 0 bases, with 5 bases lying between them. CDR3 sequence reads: CAWSLGSGANVLTF. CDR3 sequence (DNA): TGTGCCTGGAGTTTAGGCTCTGGGGCCAACGTCCTGACTTTC.

CDR3 region: CASSPRGSSSYNSPLHF. The CDR3 nucleotides are TGTGCCAGCAGCCCTCGCGGGTCGTCCTCCTATAATTCACCCCTCCACTTT. The chain has TRBV7-8 and TRBJ1-6, with no clear D. CDR1 and CDR2 (germline): SGHVS, FQNEAQ. There are 17 residues in the CDR3. V lost 5 bases to trimming and J lost 0 bases, with 14 bases between them. The whole variable domain, remainder taken from reference TRBV7-8 and TRBJ1-6, is GAGVSQSPRYKVAKRGQDVALRCDPISGHVSLFWYQQALGQGPEFLTYFQNEAQLDKSGLPSDRFFAERPEGSVSTLKIQRTQQEDSAVYLCASSPRGSSSYNSPLHFGNGTRLTVT.

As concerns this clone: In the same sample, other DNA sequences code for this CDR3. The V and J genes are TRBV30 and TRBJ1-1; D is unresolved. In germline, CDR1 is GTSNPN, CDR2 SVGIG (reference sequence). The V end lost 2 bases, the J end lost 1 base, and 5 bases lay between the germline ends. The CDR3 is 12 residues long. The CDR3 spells CAWSRENTEAFF. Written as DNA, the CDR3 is TGTGCCTGGAGTCGGGAGAACACTGAAGCTTTCTTT.

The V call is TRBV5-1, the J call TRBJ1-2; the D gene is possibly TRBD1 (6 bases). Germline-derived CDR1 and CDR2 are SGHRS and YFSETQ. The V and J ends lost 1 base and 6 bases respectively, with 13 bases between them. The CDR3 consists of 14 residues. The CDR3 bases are TGCGCCAGCAGCTTGATAACAGGGAGTGATGGCTACACCTTC. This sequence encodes CASSLITGSDGYTF.

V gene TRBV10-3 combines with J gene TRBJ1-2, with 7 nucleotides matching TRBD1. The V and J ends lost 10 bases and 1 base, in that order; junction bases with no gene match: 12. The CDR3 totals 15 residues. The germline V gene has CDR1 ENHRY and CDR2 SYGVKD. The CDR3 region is CASRLSGGYNYGYTF. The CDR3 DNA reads TGTGCCAGCAGATTATCAGGGGGGTATAACTATGGCTACACCTTC.

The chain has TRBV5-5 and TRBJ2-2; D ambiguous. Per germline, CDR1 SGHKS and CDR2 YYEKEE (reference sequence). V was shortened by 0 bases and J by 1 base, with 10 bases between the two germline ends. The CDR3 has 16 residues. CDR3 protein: CASSLEVGKNTGELFF. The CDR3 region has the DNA TGTGCCAGCAGCTTGGAGGTTGGAAAGAACACCGGGGAGCTGTTTTTT.

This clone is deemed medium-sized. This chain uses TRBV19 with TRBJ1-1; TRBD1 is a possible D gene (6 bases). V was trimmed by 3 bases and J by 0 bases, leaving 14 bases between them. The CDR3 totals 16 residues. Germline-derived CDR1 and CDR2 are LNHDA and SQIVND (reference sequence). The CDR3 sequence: CASSIPGQFMNTEAFF. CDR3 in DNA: TGTGCCAGTAGTATTCCTGGACAGTTCATGAACACTGAAGCTTTCTTT. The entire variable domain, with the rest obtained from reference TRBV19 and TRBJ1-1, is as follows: DGGITQSPKYLFRKEGQNVTLSCEQNLNHDAMYWYRQDPGQGLRLIYYSQIVNDFQKGDIAEGYSVSREKKESFPLTVTSAQKNPTAFYLCASSIPGQFMNTEAFFGQGTRLTVV.

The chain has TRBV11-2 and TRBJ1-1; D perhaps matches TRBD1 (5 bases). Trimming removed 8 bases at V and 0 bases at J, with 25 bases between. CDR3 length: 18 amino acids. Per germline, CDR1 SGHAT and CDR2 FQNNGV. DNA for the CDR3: TGTGCCAGCTTTTATGGCGGGGACTCGAGTTCCCTGAACACTGAAGCTTTCTTT. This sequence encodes CASFYGGDSSSLNTEAFF.

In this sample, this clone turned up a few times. The CDR3 nucleotides read TGTGCCAGCAGCTTAGGGGTGGGGGAGAAGCCCCAGCATTTT. It yields the protein CASSLGVGEKPQHF. The chain is built from TRBV7-9 and TRBJ1-5; a weak D match, TRBD1 (5 bases). This CDR3 is built from 14 residues. The V gene's germline CDR1 is SEHNR and CDR2 FQNEAQ (reference sequence). V dropped 1 base and J dropped 8 bases, with 12 bases sitting between them.

CDR3 residues: CAAGRMGQSSYEQYF. CDR3 nucleotides: TGTGCCGCTGGGAGAATGGGTCAAAGCTCCTACGAGCAGTACTTC. The J gene is TRBJ2-7, the V gene TRBV27, with D possibly being TRBD2 (5 bases). With 11 bases removed from V and 0 bases from J, the gap between germline ends came to 20 bases. The CDR3 is 15 amino acids. The germline CDR1 and CDR2 sequences are MNHEY and SMNVEV (reference sequence).

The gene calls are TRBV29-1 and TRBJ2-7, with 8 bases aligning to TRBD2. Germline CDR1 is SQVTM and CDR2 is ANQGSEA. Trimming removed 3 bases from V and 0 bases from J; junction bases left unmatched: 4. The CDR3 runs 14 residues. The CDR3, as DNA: TGCAGCGTTGATCGGGGGGGAGCCTCCTACGAGCAGTACTTC. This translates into CSVDRGGASYEQYF.

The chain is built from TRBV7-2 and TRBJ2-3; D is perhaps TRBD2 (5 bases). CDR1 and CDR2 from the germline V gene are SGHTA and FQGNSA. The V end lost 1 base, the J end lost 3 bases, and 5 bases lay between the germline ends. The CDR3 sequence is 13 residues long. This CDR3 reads CASSLGRTDTQYF. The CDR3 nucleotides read TGTGCCAGCAGCTTAGGGAGGACAGATACGCAGTATTTT.

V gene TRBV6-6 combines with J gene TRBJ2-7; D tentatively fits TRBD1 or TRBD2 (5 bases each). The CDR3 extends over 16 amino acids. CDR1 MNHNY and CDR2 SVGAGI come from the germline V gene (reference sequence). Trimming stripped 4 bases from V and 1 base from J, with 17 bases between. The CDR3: CASSFSSGTVSYEQYF. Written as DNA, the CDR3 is TGTGCCAGCAGTTTTTCCTCCGGGACGGTTTCCTACGAGCAGTACTTC.

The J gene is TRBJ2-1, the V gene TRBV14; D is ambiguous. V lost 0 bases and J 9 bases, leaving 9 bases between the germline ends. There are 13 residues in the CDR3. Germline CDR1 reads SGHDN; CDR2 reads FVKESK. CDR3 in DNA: TGTGCCAGCAGCCAAGAAATTCGGGCTGAGCAGTTCTTC. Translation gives CASSQEIRAEQFF.

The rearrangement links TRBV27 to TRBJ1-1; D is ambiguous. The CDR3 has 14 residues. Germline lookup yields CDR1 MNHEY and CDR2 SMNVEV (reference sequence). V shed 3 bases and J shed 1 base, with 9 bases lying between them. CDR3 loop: CASSFNGQNTEAFF. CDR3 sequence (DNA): TGTGCCAGCAGTTTCAATGGGCAGAACACTGAAGCTTTCTTT.

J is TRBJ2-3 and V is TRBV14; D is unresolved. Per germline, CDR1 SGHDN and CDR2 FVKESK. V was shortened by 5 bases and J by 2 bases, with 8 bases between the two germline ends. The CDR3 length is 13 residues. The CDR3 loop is CASSAQITDTQYF. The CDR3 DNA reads TGTGCCAGCAGCGCACAGATCACAGATACGCAGTATTTT.

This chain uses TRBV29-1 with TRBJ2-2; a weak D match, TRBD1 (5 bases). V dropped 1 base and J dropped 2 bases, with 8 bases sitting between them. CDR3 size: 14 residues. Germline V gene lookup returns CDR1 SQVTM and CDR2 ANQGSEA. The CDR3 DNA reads TGCAGCGTTGAAGGGGGCGCAAACACCGGGGAGCTGTTTTTT. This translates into CSVEGGANTGELFF.

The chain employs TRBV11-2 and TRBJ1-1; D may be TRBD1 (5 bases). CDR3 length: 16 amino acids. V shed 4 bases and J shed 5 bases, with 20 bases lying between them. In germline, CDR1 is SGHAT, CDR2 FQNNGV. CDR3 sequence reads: CASSSAFGTRGTEAFF. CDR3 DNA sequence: TGTGCCAGCAGCTCAGCCTTCGGGACTCGGGGGACTGAAGCTTTCTTT.

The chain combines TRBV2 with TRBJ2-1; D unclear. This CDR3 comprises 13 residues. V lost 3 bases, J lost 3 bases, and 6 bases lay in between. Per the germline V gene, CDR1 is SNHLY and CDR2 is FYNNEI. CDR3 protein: CASSDTVYNEQFF. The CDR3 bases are TGTGCCAGCAGTGATACGGTCTACAATGAGCAGTTCTTC. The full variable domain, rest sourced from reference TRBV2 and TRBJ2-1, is EPEVTQTPSHQVTQMGQEVILRCVPISNHLYFYWYRQILGQKVEFLVSFYNNEISEKSEIFDDQFSVERPDGSNFTLKIRSTKLEDSAMYFCASSDTVYNEQFFGPGTRLTVL.

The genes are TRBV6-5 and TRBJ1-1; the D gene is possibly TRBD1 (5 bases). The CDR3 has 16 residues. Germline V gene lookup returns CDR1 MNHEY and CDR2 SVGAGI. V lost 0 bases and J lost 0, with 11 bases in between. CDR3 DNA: TGTGCCAGCAGTTACTCTGCCGGGACCCTGAACACTGAAGCTTTCTTT. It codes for CASSYSAGTLNTEAFF.

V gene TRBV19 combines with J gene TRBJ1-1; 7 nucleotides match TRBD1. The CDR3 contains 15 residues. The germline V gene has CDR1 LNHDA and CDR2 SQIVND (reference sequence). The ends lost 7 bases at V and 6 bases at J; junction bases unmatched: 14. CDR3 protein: CASIITTGLGAEAFF. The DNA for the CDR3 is TGTGCCAGTATCATAACGACAGGGCTAGGAGCTGAAGCTTTCTTT. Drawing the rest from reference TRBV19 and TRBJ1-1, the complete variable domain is DGGITQSPKYLFRKEGQNVTLSCEQNLNHDAMYWYRQDPGQGLRLIYYSQIVNDFQKGDIAEGYSVSREKKESFPLTVTSAQKNPTAFYLCASIITTGLGAEAFFGQGTRLTVV.

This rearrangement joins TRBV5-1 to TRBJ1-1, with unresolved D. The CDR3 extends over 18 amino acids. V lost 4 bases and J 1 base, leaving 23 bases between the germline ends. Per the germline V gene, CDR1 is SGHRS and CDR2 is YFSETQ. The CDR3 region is CASSPPAGSIGRNTEAFF. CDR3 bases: TGCGCCAGCAGCCCGCCGGCGGGGTCGATTGGTCGGAACACTGAAGCTTTCTTT.

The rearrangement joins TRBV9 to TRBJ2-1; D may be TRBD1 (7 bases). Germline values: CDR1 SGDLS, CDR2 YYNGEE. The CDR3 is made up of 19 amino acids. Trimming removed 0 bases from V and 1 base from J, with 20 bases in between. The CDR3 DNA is TGTGCCAGCAGCGTAGATTGGGGCAGGGGGGTCCCTTCCTACAATGAGCAGTTCTTC. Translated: CASSVDWGRGVPSYNEQFF.

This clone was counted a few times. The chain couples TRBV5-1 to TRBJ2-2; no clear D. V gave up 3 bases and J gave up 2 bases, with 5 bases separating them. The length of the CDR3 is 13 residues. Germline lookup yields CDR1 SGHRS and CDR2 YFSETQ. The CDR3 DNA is TGCGCCAGCAGCTATACAAACACCGGGGAGCTGTTTTTT. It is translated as CASSYTNTGELFF.

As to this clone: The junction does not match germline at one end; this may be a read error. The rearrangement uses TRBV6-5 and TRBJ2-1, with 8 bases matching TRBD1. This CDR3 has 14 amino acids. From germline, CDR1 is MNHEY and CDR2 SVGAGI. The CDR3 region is CASSLPDRGNGQFF. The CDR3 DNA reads TGTGCCAGCAGTCTACCCGACAGGGGAAATGGGCAGTTCTTC.

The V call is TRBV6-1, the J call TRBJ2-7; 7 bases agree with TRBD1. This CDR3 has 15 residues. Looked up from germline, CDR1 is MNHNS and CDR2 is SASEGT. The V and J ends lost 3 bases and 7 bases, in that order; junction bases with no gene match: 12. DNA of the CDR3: TGTGCCAGCAGTGAGACAGGGACCACACCGGGTGAGCAGTACGTC. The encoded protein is CASSETGTTPGEQYV.

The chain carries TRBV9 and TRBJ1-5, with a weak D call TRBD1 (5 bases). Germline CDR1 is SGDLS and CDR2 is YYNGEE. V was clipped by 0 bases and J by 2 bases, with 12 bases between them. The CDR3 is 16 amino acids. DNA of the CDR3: TGTGCCAGCAGCGTAGGAGCAGGGTACGGCAATCAGCCCCAGCATTTT. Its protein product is CASSVGAGYGNQPQHF.

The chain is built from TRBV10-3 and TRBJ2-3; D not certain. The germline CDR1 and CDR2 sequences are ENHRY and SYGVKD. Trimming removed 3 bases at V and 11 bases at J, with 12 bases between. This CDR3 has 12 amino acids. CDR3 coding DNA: TGTGCCATCAGTGAAATCTTCGGTGGGCAGTATTTT. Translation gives CAISEIFGGQYF.

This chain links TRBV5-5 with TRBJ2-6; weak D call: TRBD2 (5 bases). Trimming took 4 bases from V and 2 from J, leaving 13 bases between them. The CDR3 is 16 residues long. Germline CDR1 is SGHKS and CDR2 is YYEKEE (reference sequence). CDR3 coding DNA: TGTGCCAGCAGCCCGTCGGGGTTGGCTGGGGCCAACGTCCTGACTTTC. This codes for CASSPSGLAGANVLTF.